This paragraph reports one T cell receptor beta chain. The V gene's germline CDR1 is SGHTA and CDR2 FQGNSA. J gave up 4 bases and V 6 bases, and 4 bases lay outside the gene matches. The CDR3 contains 14 residues. These data belong to a study of blood T cell repertoires in COVID-19. Assay used: immunoSEQ multiplex PCR; TCRdb lists only in-frame clones, some missing. The table shows 55,000 to 70,000 clones, with around 84% occurring only once. Sample: peripheral blood. The chain employs TRBV7-2 and TRBJ2-1; 9 positions match TRBD2. The TCR comes from a man aged 50-60 years with acute or convalescent COVID-19. CDR3 nucleotides: TGTGCCAGCAGTCGCGGGGGGGCATACAATGAGCAGTTCTTC. It yields the protein CASSRGGAYNEQFF.